This record looks at one TCR beta chain sequence and its context. What it recognizes is unknown. CD8 cells regarded as naive lacked CD45RO, were positively chosen for CCR7, and omitted terminally differentiated effector memory CD45RA+ cells. The data are from a study of shared clonotypes between healthy human individuals. Clones were sequenced by immunoSEQ multiplex PCR, and TCRdb holds only the in-frame ones, with some missing. The data show over 2 million clones, about 95% seen once. Findings and caveats of the study: Compared with memory subsets, naive subsets generally had larger estimated richness. Some clonotypes were shared by all four sorted-subset donors, while others were not shared. The non-shared ones had lower generation probabilities than the shared ones.

The CDR3 spans 14 residues. The ends were cut back, 2 bases at V and 3 bases at J, with 11 bases in the middle. Germline V gene data show CDR1 as ENHRY and CDR2 as SYGVKD. The clonotype was recovered from a young man in good health. The sequenced sample consisted of naive CD8+ T cells sorted from blood. The V and J genes are TRBV10-3 and TRBJ2-7; maybe TRBD1 (5 bases). CDR3 loop: CAISEIQGNYEQYF. The CDR3 coding sequence is TGTGCCATCAGTGAGATTCAGGGCAACTACGAGCAGTACTTC.